This T cell receptor beta chain emerged from a study of vaccination and CD4 T cells after COVID-19. Across the study: The interval from dose two to post-vaccine sampling had a median of approximately 70 days, and it ranged from 14 to 241.

Stated treatment: roughly 10-day PBMC culture with coronavirus spike peptide pools or control peptides (ViraFEST assay). The CDR3 spans 14 residues. Germline V lookup: CDR1 SGHTA, CDR2 FQGTGA. Between the trimmed V and J ends, which lost 2 bases and 5 bases, there was a span of 11 bases. As regards this clonotype: The antigen is unknown.

Cultured CD4+ T-cell DNA underwent Oncomine TCR Beta short-read sequencing. Investigators obtained genomic DNA by extraction from cultured CD4+ T cells. In TCRdb, the PCR reads were re-called with MiXCR into one record per CDR3 protein. The profile shows some 18,000 distinct CDR3 sequences, around three fifths of them singletons. Overall study findings and caveats: Convalescent patients gained a median approximately 89% of their reactive clones only post-vaccination.

The source of this sequence is a human donor who had recovered from COVID-19. This chain joins TRBV7-3 and TRBJ2-3; D is perhaps TRBD1 or TRBD2 (5 bases each). The specimen sequenced was CD4+ T cells from blood, cultured in vitro. The CDR3 bases are TGTGCCAGCAGCTTAGATCGAGGGGTAGATACGCAGTATTTT. This sequence encodes CASSLDRGVDTQYF.